This TCR beta chain appears in the sequencing data of a study of blood T cells in healthy people across ages. Together with a sample-barcoded 5' primer, a J-beta primer mix was included in a second PCR lasting about 7 to 11 cycles. Each CDR3 protein is one row after TCRdb ran MiXCR on the 5' RACE reads. This sample has hundreds of thousands of distinct CDR3 sequences, with 40% to 60% found just once. Researchers report isolating at least 6.5 million PBMCs per sample. The germline V gene encodes CDR1 SQVTM and CDR2 ANQGSEA. This CDR3 spans 11 amino acids. Study-wide findings and caveats: When one million T cells were used, diversity estimates were thought to be underestimates. Possibly, changes in expanded clonotypes were confounded because donor CMV status was unknown.

This clonotype turned up a few times. No antigen is known for it. The chain recombines TRBV29-1 with TRBJ2-7, with a possible D match to TRBD1 (6 bases). The clonotype comes from a man between 25 and 39 years old in good health. Sequencing was done on a sample of blood. This CDR3 reads CGGQGVYEQYF. For the CDR3, the DNA is TGCGGGGGACAAGGAGTCTACGAGCAGTACTTC.